There are a few counts of the clone carrying this TCR beta chain. One entry per CDR3 protein, called by TCRdb with MiXCR from the RACE reads. The repertoire holds tens of thousands of distinct CDR3 sequences, with roughly an eighth as singletons. CDR3 length: 13 amino acids. V was clipped by 6 bases and J by 4 bases; unmatched bases: 3. As to time point: patch test 3, about 24 weeks after DPC sensitization. Specified treatment: therapeutic diphenylcyclopropenone sensitization with weekly scalp DPC. The sample belongs to a study of human T cells and chemical hapten exposure. The sequencing here drew on whole blood, taken in connection with sensitization to the hapten diphenylcyclopropenone (DPC). V is TRBV12-3 or TRBV12-4 and J is TRBJ2-7, with 10 nucleotides matching TRBD1. The sequence came from a man aged 30 to 45 with alopecia areata. Some clones in this sample may be carry-over from other donors' samples. The CDR3 DNA is TGTGCCAGCAGGCGACAGGGGGCTTACGAGCAGTACTTC. It codes for CASRRQGAYEQYF.